This paragraph reports one T cell receptor beta chain. These data belong to a study of T cell responses to AZD1222 COVID-19 vaccine. Clones were read by immunoSEQ multiplex PCR, and TCRdb kept only the in-frame ones, dropping some. Of roughly 77,000 clones listed, about 92% are singletons. This CDR3 is built from 17 residues. Germline CDR1 is SGHAT and CDR2 is FQNNGV. Germline trimming cut 3 bases from V and 1 base from J; bases unmatched to any gene: 7. The sequenced sample was peripheral blood, obtained 28 days after the second AZD1222 dose. This TCR came from an adult who received the AZD1222 COVID-19 vaccine. This sequence joins TRBV11-2 and TRBJ2-2, with 8 positions matching TRBD2. CDR3 nucleotide sequence: TGTGCCAGCAGCTTGGACTTAACTAGCGGGAACACCGGGGAGCTGTTTTTT. Its translation is CASSLDLTSGNTGELFF. Variable domain in full (rest from reference TRBV11-2 and TRBJ2-2): EAGVAQSPRYKIIEKRQSVAFWCNPISGHATLYWYQQILGQGPKLLIQFQNNGVVDDSQLPKDRFSAERLKGVDSTLKIQPAKLEDSAVYLCASSLDLTSGNTGELFFGEGSRLTVL.